This T cell receptor beta chain appears in the sequencing data of a study of cytomegalovirus exposure and HLA in healthy donors. Study summary: The roughly 120 million unique TCR beta sequences, from around 200 million T cells, were found by an earlier analysis.

Points from the study as a whole: The study designated roughly 150 TCR beta chains cytomegalovirus-associated.

The germline V gene has CDR1 LNHDA and CDR2 SQIVND (reference sequence). The CDR3 runs to 18 residues. Trimming removed 7 bases at V and 4 bases at J, with 29 bases between. 13 Jbeta primers and 60 Vbeta primers were used for the PCR. Here immunoSEQ multiplex PCR was the method, and the copy in TCRdb shows in-frame clones only, minus some. The sample contains about 140,000 clones, 79% of which appear only once. Comment on this clone: Its target is not known.

The sequence was collected from a man aged 35 to 55 in good health and CMV-seropositive. The chain uses TRBV19 and TRBJ2-7; a possible D gene is TRBD2 (6 bases). The sample was PBMCs. The CDR3 sequence is CASTSRGGNFGPVYEQYF. The CDR3 DNA sequence: TGTGCCAGTACTAGCCGTGGCGGGAATTTCGGTCCTGTTTACGAGCAGTACTTC.